A single sample is the source of the 13 T cell receptor beta chains below, sequenced in a study of T cell responses to AZD1222 COVID-19 vaccine. Sequencing used immunoSEQ multiplex PCR; TCRdb keeps in-frame clones, though not all of them. Among some 86,000 clones listed, around 73% were seen once. The source was peripheral blood, collected on day 0 of AZD1222 vaccination. These receptors all come from an adult in good health.

This clone turned up a few times. The gene calls are TRBV30 and TRBJ1-1; a possible D gene is TRBD1 (5 bases). The CDR3 is made up of 13 amino acids. Germline loops: CDR1 GTSNPN, CDR2 SVGIG (reference sequence). The CDR3 nucleotides are TGTGCTCGGACTGGGGCAGCAAACACTGAAGCTTTCTTT. Amino acid sequence: CARTGAANTEAFF.

The gene calls are TRBV28 and TRBJ1-2; tentative D call: TRBD1 (5 bases). Trimming left V 1 base short and J 4 bases short, with 13 bases between. Looked up from germline, CDR1 is MDHEN and CDR2 is SYDVKM. This CDR3 is 15 amino acids long. This CDR3 is CASSLSDWGGYGYTF. In DNA, the CDR3 is TGTGCCAGCAGTTTATCAGACTGGGGGGGCTATGGCTACACCTTC.

The CDR3 here is CASSYGGSYNSPLHF. CDR3 nucleotides: TGTGCCAGCAGCTATGGGGGCTCCTATAATTCACCCCTCCACTTT. This chain connects TRBV11-1 to TRBJ1-6; maybe TRBD1 (5 bases). The CDR3 has 15 residues. From germline, CDR1 is SGHAT and CDR2 FQDESV (reference sequence). Trimming left V 4 bases short and J 0 bases short, with 7 bases between.

V and J are TRBV6-2 or TRBV6-3 and TRBJ2-1; 7 nucleotides agree with TRBD2. V shed 5 bases, J shed 3 bases, and the junction held 7 bases outside the gene matches. Germline-derived CDR1 and CDR2 are MNHEY and SVGEGT. This CDR3 has 15 amino acids. This chain's CDR3 is CASSLGEGSYNEQFF. DNA of the CDR3: TGTGCCAGCAGTCTGGGGGAGGGAAGCTACAATGAGCAGTTCTTC.

The V gene is TRBV5-1, the J gene TRBJ1-6; unclear D gene. The CDR3 spans 14 residues. Germline lookup yields CDR1 SGHRS and CDR2 YFSETQ. The V gene lost 0 bases and the J gene lost 10 bases, with 11 bases spanning the gap. The CDR3, as DNA: TGCGCCAGCAGCTTGGAGGGTGCGGAATCACCCCTCCACTTT. It translates to CASSLEGAESPLHF.

CDR3 sequence reads: CASSKYNEQFF. CDR3 DNA: TGTGCCAGCAGCAAATACAATGAGCAGTTCTTC. The chain combines TRBV12-3 or TRBV12-4 with TRBJ2-1; D uncertain. V gave up 6 bases and J gave up 4 bases, with 4 bases separating them. The CDR3 totals 11 residues.

This chain uses TRBV14 with TRBJ2-1, with 7 bases fitting TRBD2. Trimming cost V 1 base and J 7 bases; bases outside gene matches: 13. Per germline, CDR1 SGHDN and CDR2 FVKESK. The CDR3 length is 17 residues. CDR3 amino acids: CASSQGGGSQYGNEQFF. DNA of the CDR3: TGTGCCAGCAGCCAAGGGGGGGGGAGCCAATACGGGAATGAGCAGTTCTTC. Using reference TRBV14 and TRBJ2-1 for the parts outside the CDR3, the full variable domain is EAGVTQFPSHSVIEKGQTVTLRCDPISGHDNLYWYRRVMGKEIKFLLHFVKESKQDESGMPNNRFLAERTGGTYSTLKVQPAELEDSGVYFCASSQGGGSQYGNEQFFGPGTRLTVL.

The CDR3 spells CASSLMGSSYNEQFF. For the CDR3, the DNA is TGTGCCAGCAGCTTAATGGGGAGCTCCTACAATGAGCAGTTCTTC. J is TRBJ2-1 and V is TRBV7-2; possible D gene TRBD2, 5 bases. The CDR3 totals 15 residues. The ends were cut back, 2 bases at V and 0 bases at J, with 8 bases in the middle. CDR1 SGHTA and CDR2 FQGNSA come from the germline V gene.

The chain has TRBV30 and TRBJ2-7; D assignment may be TRBD1 or TRBD2 (5 bases each). CDR1 is GTSNPN, CDR2 SVGIG, per germline (reference sequence). The CDR3 sequence is 11 residues long. Trimming took off 5 bases at V and 4 bases at J, with 9 bases between the two ends. Here the CDR3 DNA reads TGTGCCTGGTCATGGGGGTACGAGCAGTACTTC. Protein sequence: CAWSWGYEQYF.

The chain employs TRBV19 and TRBJ2-5; TRBD2 might be the D (5 bases). The CDR3 sequence is 13 residues long. V was clipped by 0 bases and J by 6 bases, with 8 bases between them. Germline V gene lookup returns CDR1 LNHDA and CDR2 SQIVND (reference sequence). The CDR3 reads CASSIERGQTQYF. The DNA of the CDR3 is TGTGCCAGTAGTATAGAACGGGGTCAGACCCAGTACTTC.

The J gene is TRBJ2-1, the V gene TRBV29-1, with TRBD1 as a possible D gene (6 bases). Germline V lookup: CDR1 SQVTM, CDR2 ANQGSEA. Trimming pared 3 bases from V and 0 bases from J, leaving 12 bases between. The CDR3 length is 15 residues. In DNA, the CDR3 is TGCAGCGTTGACACGGACAGTAACTCCTACAATGAGCAGTTCTTC. It codes for CSVDTDSNSYNEQFF.

Notes on this clone: Sequence at one end of the junction differs from germline and may be a read error. The V and J genes are TRBV11-2 and TRBJ2-5; maybe TRBD1 (6 bases). This CDR3 is 12 amino acids long. Germline loops: CDR1 SGHAT, CDR2 FQNNGV. In DNA, the CDR3 is TGTGCGAGCAGTGTACAGGGTGAGACCCAGTACTTC. This codes for CASSVQGETQYF.

The table lists this clone with a count of one. The rearrangement uses TRBV20-1 and TRBJ2-1; D unclear. Germline V gene data show CDR1 as DFQATT and CDR2 as SNEGSKA (reference sequence). The length of the CDR3 is 14 residues. With 3 bases removed from V and 6 bases from J, the gap between germline ends came to 15 bases. The CDR3 spells CSASTRTTSNEQFF. CDR3 bases: TGCAGTGCTAGTACTCGGACCACCTCCAATGAGCAGTTCTTC.